This passage covers 20 T cell receptor beta chains from one sample sequenced in a study of cytomegalovirus exposure and HLA in healthy donors. The PCR contained 60 Vbeta and 13 Jbeta primers. The data were produced by immunoSEQ multiplex PCR, yet TCRdb's version contains in-frame clones alone and is incomplete. The data show some 150,000 clones, with about 80% seen just once and roughly 1.9% held by the top ten. Sequenced: PBMCs. The receptors come from a man aged 40-50 years in good health and CMV-seronegative.

Points on this clone: The junction and the germline gene differ at one end; a read error may be behind it. This chain uses TRBV7-9 with TRBJ2-6; TRBD1 matches 8 bases. The CDR3 is 15 residues long. Germline CDR1 is SEHNR and CDR2 is FQNEAQ (reference sequence). The DNA of the CDR3 is TGTGCCAGCAGCGCGACAGGGGATGGGGCCAACGGCCTGACTTTC. Protein sequence: CASSATGDGANGLTF.

V gene TRBV10-3 combines with J gene TRBJ2-5; 11 bases are shared with TRBD2. Germline lookup yields CDR1 ENHRY and CDR2 SYGVKD. CDR3 size: 13 residues. Losses at the gene ends were 10 bases for V and 4 bases for J; bases not matched to a gene: 5. CDR3 coding DNA: TGTGCCACCTTAGCGGGAGGGGGAGAGACCCAGTACTTC. Its translation is CATLAGGGETQYF.

The rearrangement links TRBV2 to TRBJ2-7; 10 bases fit TRBD2. Trimming took 5 bases from V and 2 from J; bases not matched to a gene: 9. This CDR3 region has 16 residues. Germline loops: CDR1 SNHLY, CDR2 FYNNEI. As DNA, the CDR3 is TGTGCCAGCAGTTTAGCGGGAGGCGCCCTTACCTACGAGCAGTACTTC. Protein product: CASSLAGGALTYEQYF.

J is TRBJ2-4 and V is TRBV15; 7 nucleotides line up with TRBD2. This CDR3 has 15 amino acids. The V segment lost 3 bases and the J segment 8 bases; nucleotides outside the gene matches: 10. The V gene's germline CDR1 is LNHNV and CDR2 YYDKDF (reference sequence). CDR3 DNA sequence: TGTGCCACCAGCAGGATAGGACTAGTGACGGACATTCAGTACTTC. It encodes CATSRIGLVTDIQYF.

This clone was seen a single time. V usage is TRBV28 and J usage is TRBJ2-2; 7 bases match TRBD2. The V and J ends lost 5 bases and 0 bases, in that order; junction bases with no gene match: 12. The CDR3 runs to 18 residues. CDR1 is MDHEN, CDR2 SYDVKM, per germline. DNA for the CDR3: TGTGCCAGCAGTCCACCCGGGAGACTAGCTTCGAACACCGGGGAGCTGTTTTTT. Encoded protein: CASSPPGRLASNTGELFF.

A note on this clone: Sequence at one end of the junction differs from germline and may be a read error. This chain connects TRBV4-2 to TRBJ2-4; tentative D call: TRBD1 (6 bases). CDR3 size: 16 residues. CDR1 is LGHNA and CDR2 is YNFKEQ in the germline V gene. In DNA, the CDR3 is TGTGCCAGCAGCCAAGCTCCCAGGGGAGCCAAAAACAGTCAGTACTTC. Translating gives CASSQAPRGAKNSQYF.

This chain joins TRBV6-1 and TRBJ1-2, with D perhaps TRBD1 (5 bases). With 6 bases removed from V and 8 bases from J, the gap between germline ends came to 19 bases. Per germline, CDR1 MNHNS and CDR2 SASEGT. The CDR3 is 14 amino acids. The CDR3 here is CASRVQGGISGYTF. The CDR3 region has the DNA TGTGCCAGCAGGGTTCAGGGCGGTATCTCGGGCTACACCTTC.

The rearrangement uses TRBV5-1 and TRBJ2-7, with a tentative D call TRBD1 (6 bases). V was pared by 4 bases and J by 6 bases, with 17 bases between. The CDR3 is 14 residues long. Germline CDR1 and CDR2: SGHRS and YFSETQ. The CDR3 is CASSLLPDSPEQYF. CDR3 nucleotide sequence: TGCGCCAGCAGCCTACTGCCGGACAGCCCCGAGCAGTACTTC.

This chain links TRBV29-1 with TRBJ2-1, with 13 bases identical to TRBD2. V dropped 4 bases and J dropped 0; count of bases not matched to a gene: 3. This CDR3 spans 16 amino acids. Germline values: CDR1 SQVTM, CDR2 ANQGSEA. The CDR3 reads CSVAGLAGDSYNEQFF. CDR3 coding DNA: TGCAGCGTTGCCGGACTAGCGGGAGACTCCTACAATGAGCAGTTCTTC.

The CDR3 DNA reads as TGCGCCAGCAGCTCTCCCGCCGGGACTAGCGGTCTTGTCTCCTACGAGCAGTACTTC. Residues: CASSSPAGTSGLVSYEQYF. The gene calls are TRBV5-1 and TRBJ2-7; 11 bases align to TRBD2. V lost 3 bases to trimming and J lost 0 bases; unmatched junction nucleotides: 14. This CDR3 has 19 residues. Germline CDR1 SGHRS, CDR2 YFSETQ.

The J gene is TRBJ2-7, the V gene TRBV30, with 7 bases that match TRBD1. The V segment lost 2 bases and the J segment 4 bases; nucleotides outside the gene matches: 8. Germline loops: CDR1 GTSNPN, CDR2 SVGIG (reference sequence). The CDR3 totals 14 residues. CDR3 sequence reads: CAWSIWTGCYEQYF. CDR3 DNA: TGTGCCTGGAGTATATGGACAGGCTGTTACGAGCAGTACTTC.

This sequence joins TRBV18 and TRBJ1-4; 7 nucleotides match TRBD1. Losses at the gene ends were 3 bases for V and 8 bases for J; bases not matched to a gene: 9. Germline loops: CDR1 KGHSH, CDR2 LQKENI. The CDR3 spans 15 residues. The CDR3 region has the DNA TGTGCCAGCTCACCGAGTCAGAGGACAGGCGAAAAACTGTTTTTT. It translates to CASSPSQRTGEKLFF.

The sample holds a few counts of this clone. This chain connects TRBV5-4 to TRBJ2-1, with a tentative D call TRBD1 (6 bases). Trimming shortened V by 3 bases and J by 10 bases, and 11 bases separated the two germline ends. The CDR3 has 12 residues. Germline values: CDR1 SGHNT, CDR2 YYREEE (reference sequence). The CDR3 loop reads CASSSGQWEQFF. The CDR3 nucleotides read TGTGCCAGCAGCTCGGGACAATGGGAGCAGTTCTTC.

The V call is TRBV7-2, the J call TRBJ2-7; no definite D call. V was cut by 1 base and J by 0 bases, with 7 bases left in between. Looked up from germline, CDR1 is SGHTA and CDR2 is FQGNSA. This CDR3 comprises 14 residues. CDR3 sequence (DNA): TGTGCCAGCAGCTTAGTCCCCAACTCCTACGAGCAGTACTTC. Its protein product is CASSLVPNSYEQYF.

The genes are TRBV7-9 and TRBJ2-1, with 8 nucleotides matching TRBD2. V dropped 1 base and J dropped 4; count of bases not matched to a gene: 3. The CDR3 has 15 amino acids. Germline V gives CDR1 SEHNR, CDR2 FQNEAQ (reference sequence). The CDR3 nucleotides are TGTGCCAGCAGCTTAGACGGGAGGGTTTACAATGAGCAGTTCTTC. Protein: CASSLDGRVYNEQFF. The full variable domain, completed using reference TRBV7-9 and TRBJ2-1, is DTGVSQNPRHKITKRGQNVTFRCDPISEHNRLYWYRQTLGQGPEFLTYFQNEAQLEKSRLLSDRFSAERPKGSFSTLEIQRTEQGDSAMYLCASSLDGRVYNEQFFGPGTRLTVL.

This clone showed up just a few times. This chain uses TRBV4-2 with TRBJ2-1; the D gene is possibly TRBD2 (5 bases). The V and J ends lost 1 base and 4 bases respectively, with 11 bases between them. The V gene's germline CDR1 is LGHNA and CDR2 YNFKEQ. CDR3 size: 15 residues. In DNA form, the CDR3 reads TGTGCCAGCAGCCAAGGCGGACTGTTATACAATGAGCAGTTCTTC. It specifies CASSQGGLLYNEQFF.

This clone was counted once. The CDR3 bases are TGTGCCAGCAGCCCTCGGACAGCCTCCTACGAGCAGTACTTC. As protein: CASSPRTASYEQYF. This sequence joins TRBV7-9 and TRBJ2-7; D is perhaps TRBD1 (6 bases). The V gene's germline CDR1 is SEHNR and CDR2 FQNEAQ (reference sequence). This CDR3 has 14 amino acids. The V gene lost 5 bases and the J gene lost 0 bases, with 11 bases spanning the gap.

The chain combines TRBV29-1 with TRBJ2-1, with D unresolved. The V end was cut by 1 base, the J end by 10 bases, with 8 bases between. This CDR3 has 11 residues. Germline CDR1 is SQVTM and CDR2 is ANQGSEA. The CDR3 coding sequence is TGCAGCGTTGAAGGACTGCACGAGCAGTTCTTC. Encoded protein: CSVEGLHEQFF.

The gene calls are TRBV5-1 and TRBJ2-4; TRBD1 agrees at 10 bases. V shed 3 bases, J shed 12 bases, and the junction held 9 bases outside the gene matches. Germline V gene lookup returns CDR1 SGHRS and CDR2 YFSETQ. CDR3 length equals 14 residues. The CDR3 region is CASSSSGTGDSQYF. CDR3 in DNA: TGCGCCAGCAGCTCTTCCGGGACAGGGGACAGTCAGTACTTC.

The DNA of the CDR3 is TGTGCCAGCACGGCAGGAAAAAACACAGATACGCAGTATTTT. Its translation: CASTAGKNTDTQYF. J is TRBJ2-3 and V is TRBV6-5; no clear D. The CDR3 spans 14 residues. Germline values: CDR1 MNHEY, CDR2 SVGAGI. The V gene lost 7 bases and the J gene lost 2 bases, with 13 bases spanning the gap.